This TCR beta chain was obtained from a study of graft-versus-host responses after intestinal transplantation. Repertoires were generated with immunoSEQ multiplex PCR, while TCRdb's copy carries only in-frame clones and drops some. The sample has over 85,000 clones; 91% are singletons. Germline assignment: CDR1 MGHRA and CDR2 YSYEKL. Trimming took 2 bases from V and 7 from J; bases not matched to a gene: 9. The CDR3 length is 15 residues. Note on this clone: No antigen is known for it.

The sample consisted of unstimulated CD4+ T cells sorted from spleen or lymph node cells, taken before transplant. This receptor was obtained from a human donor who was the organ donor for an intestinal transplant. V and J are TRBV4-1 and TRBJ2-5; 8 bases match TRBD2. CDR3 in amino acids: CASSQRTSPFGTQYF. CDR3 nucleotide sequence: TGCGCCAGCAGCCAAAGGACTAGCCCTTTTGGGACCCAGTACTTC.